This entry describes one T cell receptor (beta chain). Antigen unknown. The sample comes from a study of graft-versus-host responses after intestinal transplantation. The overall study: Anti-thymocyte globulin was used for induction in all recipients, who then took tacrolimus and steroids for roughly 3 years.

General study results and limits: Recipient marrow contained GvH clones, some of which appeared first in ileum or blood. Graft-versus-host to host-versus-graft clonal ratios in allografts were high in patients with graft-donor T cell macrochimerism.

Sequenced by immunoSEQ multiplex PCR; TCRdb stores in-frame clones only, minus some. The sample has 35,000 to 50,000 clones; 90% to 95% are singletons. Trimming shortened V by 6 bases and J by 10 bases, and 15 bases separated the two germline ends. Germline CDR1 is MNHEY and CDR2 is SMNVEV (reference sequence). This CDR3 is built from 12 residues. The gene calls are TRBV27 and TRBJ1-1; the D gene is possibly TRBD1 (5 bases). The starting material was unstimulated CD8+ T cells sorted from spleen or lymph node cells, obtained before transplant. This TCR was recovered from a human donor who was the organ donor for an intestinal transplant. The CDR3 here is CASSHPGLGAFF. In nucleotides, the CDR3 is TGTGCCAGCAGCCACCCAGGGCTTGGAGCTTTCTTT.